The 16 T cell receptor beta chains reported below all come from one sample, sequenced in a study of T cell responses to AZD1222 COVID-19 vaccine. TCRdb's table, derived via immunoSEQ multiplex PCR, lists solely in-frame clones and lacks some. The table lists some 150,000 clones, around 88% of them singletons. Material: peripheral blood, obtained on day 0 of AZD1222 vaccination. These TCRs come from an adult in good health.

This rearrangement joins TRBV29-1 to TRBJ2-3; the D call may be TRBD1 or TRBD2 (6 bases each). V was trimmed by 4 bases and J by 2 bases, leaving 10 bases between them. The CDR3 sequence is 13 residues long. Germline loops: CDR1 SQVTM, CDR2 ANQGSEA. CDR3 residues: CSVGRGLTDTQYF. The CDR3 DNA sequence: TGCAGCGTTGGCAGGGGACTCACAGATACGCAGTATTTT.

The chain links TRBV5-1 to TRBJ1-3; D is unresolved. Trimming took 7 bases from V and 3 from J, leaving 11 bases between them. CDR1 is SGHRS, CDR2 YFSETQ, per germline. CDR3 length equals 13 residues. The CDR3 reads CASALTVGNTIYF. CDR3 DNA sequence: TGCGCCAGCGCCCTTACCGTTGGAAACACCATATATTTT.

The chain employs TRBV6-6 and TRBJ1-2; the D is unclear. This CDR3 spans 12 amino acids. V was pared by 2 bases and J by 7 bases, with 8 bases between. Looked up from germline, CDR1 is MNHNY and CDR2 is SVGAGI (reference sequence). The CDR3 spells CASSYGVVGYTF. CDR3 DNA sequence: TGTGCCAGCAGTTACGGAGTGGTTGGCTACACCTTC.

The rearrangement links TRBV6-5 to TRBJ1-5, with D perhaps matching TRBD1 (6 bases). The V end lost 0 bases, the J end lost 5 bases, and 11 bases lay between the germline ends. CDR1 MNHEY and CDR2 SVGAGI come from the germline V gene. The CDR3 contains 15 residues. The CDR3 is CASSYSSGGYQPQHF. CDR3 sequence (DNA): TGTGCCAGCAGTTACTCGAGTGGGGGCTATCAGCCCCAGCATTTT.

V gene TRBV7-2 combines with J gene TRBJ2-3; D unclear. The length of the CDR3 is 13 residues. Trimming removed 5 bases from V and 6 bases from J, with 12 bases in between. From germline, CDR1 is SGHTA and CDR2 FQGNSA. The CDR3 here is CASSPRRWDTQYF. In nucleotides, the CDR3 is TGTGCCAGCAGCCCCCGCCGCTGGGATACGCAGTATTTT.

The rearrangement joins TRBV3-1 (or the pseudogene TRBV3-2) to TRBJ1-2; D perhaps matches TRBD1 (5 bases). The CDR3 is made up of 12 amino acids. Trimming cost V 2 bases and J 10 bases, with 11 bases left between them. In germline, CDR1 is LGHDT, CDR2 YNNKEL (reference sequence). CDR3 region: CASSQISTDYTF. The CDR3 DNA reads TGTGCCAGCAGCCAAATCTCGACAGACTACACCTTC.

V is TRBV18 and J is TRBJ2-7; TRBD1 might be the D (6 bases). V lost 4 bases and J lost 1, with 14 bases in between. Germline CDR1 KGHSH, CDR2 LQKENI. This CDR3 region has 15 residues. This CDR3 reads CASSQIRDNSYEQYF. In DNA form, the CDR3 reads TGTGCCAGCTCACAAATCCGGGACAATTCCTACGAGCAGTACTTC.

This chain uses TRBV7-8 with TRBJ1-1, with a weak D call TRBD1 (6 bases). V was cut by 4 bases and J by 2 bases, with 11 bases left in between. The CDR3 runs 14 residues. Germline V gives CDR1 SGHVS, CDR2 FQNEAQ. DNA for the CDR3: TGTGCCAGCAGCTCCCAACAGGGCAACACTGAAGCTTTCTTT. Protein product: CASSSQQGNTEAFF.

This clone occurred once. The V and J genes are TRBV12-3 or TRBV12-4 and TRBJ1-2; weak D call: TRBD1 (5 bases). The CDR3 spans 12 residues. The V end was cut by 3 bases, the J end by 7 bases, with 9 bases between. The CDR3 loop reads CASSFRERGYTF. CDR3 DNA: TGTGCCAGCAGTTTCAGGGAGCGTGGCTACACCTTC.

The J gene is TRBJ2-3, the V gene TRBV7-9, with 8 positions matching TRBD1. The CDR3 loop spans 15 amino acids. CDR1 SEHNR and CDR2 FQNEAQ come from the germline V gene (reference sequence). V shed 6 bases and J 1 base; nucleotides not matched to a gene: 6. CDR3 sequence: CASREDRGRTDTQYF. The CDR3 nucleotides are TGTGCCAGCAGGGAAGACAGGGGACGCACAGATACGCAGTATTTT. Complete variable domain (other parts from reference TRBV7-9 and TRBJ2-3): DTGVSQNPRHKITKRGQNVTFRCDPISEHNRLYWYRQTLGQGPEFLTYFQNEAQLEKSRLLSDRFSAERPKGSFSTLEIQRTEQGDSAMYLCASREDRGRTDTQYFGPGTRLTVL.

This chain joins TRBV4-3 and TRBJ2-3, with D hard to call. With 1 base removed from V and 4 bases from J, the gap between germline ends came to 9 bases. The CDR3 has 14 residues. Germline-derived CDR1 and CDR2 are LGHNA and YSLEER. Here the CDR3 DNA reads TGCGCCAGCAGCCAAGGCTGGAGCCCAGATACGCAGTATTTT. This sequence encodes CASSQGWSPDTQYF.

The chain links TRBV28 to TRBJ1-5; 8 bases agree with TRBD1. Germline trimming cut 3 bases from V and 4 bases from J; bases unmatched to any gene: 11. The V gene's germline CDR1 is MDHEN and CDR2 SYDVKM. This CDR3 has 17 amino acids. Written as DNA, the CDR3 is TGTGCCAGCAGTTTCCCCCCAGGGGGCGCGGGAAATCAGCCCCAGCATTTT. Its translation is CASSFPPGGAGNQPQHF.

The rearrangement uses TRBV25-1 and TRBJ1-1; possible D gene TRBD1, 5 bases. The ends were cut back, 8 bases at V and 4 bases at J, with 20 bases in the middle. The germline V gene has CDR1 MGHDK and CDR2 SYGVNS. This CDR3 region has 15 residues. The CDR3 is CASARGGSGRTEAFF. In DNA, the CDR3 is TGTGCCAGCGCCCGGGGGGGAAGTGGGCGCACTGAAGCTTTCTTT.

The rearrangement links TRBV4-1 to TRBJ1-1; D call uncertain. Trimming cost V 3 bases and J 3 bases, with 14 bases left between them. Germline V lookup: CDR1 MGHRA, CDR2 YSYEKL. The CDR3 contains 15 residues. The CDR3 region is CASSHPKGGYTEAFF. CDR3 nucleotide sequence: TGCGCCAGCAGCCACCCAAAAGGTGGGTACACTGAAGCTTTCTTT.

The chain couples TRBV7-3 to TRBJ1-1; D not certain. The CDR3 totals 15 residues. Trimming removed 0 bases from V and 0 bases from J, with 8 bases in between. Germline CDR1 reads SGHTA; CDR2 reads FQGTGA. Here the CDR3 DNA reads TGTGCCAGCAGCTTAACCCTCCAAATGAACACTGAAGCTTTCTTT. Protein product: CASSLTLQMNTEAFF. Combining the CDR3 with reference TRBV7-3 and TRBJ1-1 gives the whole variable domain GAGVSQTPSNKVTEKGKYVELRCDPISGHTALYWYRQSLGQGPEFLIYFQGTGAADDSGLPNDRFFAVRPEGSVSTLKIQRTERGDSAVYLCASSLTLQMNTEAFFGQGTRLTVV.

CDR3 in amino acids: CASTPGASGTPKGSYEQYF. Here the CDR3 DNA reads TGCGCCAGCACCCCCGGGGCTAGTGGGACTCCCAAAGGGTCCTACGAGCAGTACTTC. The genes are TRBV5-1 and TRBJ2-7, with D perhaps matching TRBD2 (6 bases). The V end was cut by 6 bases, the J end by 1 base, with 29 bases between. CDR1 SGHRS and CDR2 YFSETQ come from the germline V gene. The CDR3 extends over 19 amino acids.